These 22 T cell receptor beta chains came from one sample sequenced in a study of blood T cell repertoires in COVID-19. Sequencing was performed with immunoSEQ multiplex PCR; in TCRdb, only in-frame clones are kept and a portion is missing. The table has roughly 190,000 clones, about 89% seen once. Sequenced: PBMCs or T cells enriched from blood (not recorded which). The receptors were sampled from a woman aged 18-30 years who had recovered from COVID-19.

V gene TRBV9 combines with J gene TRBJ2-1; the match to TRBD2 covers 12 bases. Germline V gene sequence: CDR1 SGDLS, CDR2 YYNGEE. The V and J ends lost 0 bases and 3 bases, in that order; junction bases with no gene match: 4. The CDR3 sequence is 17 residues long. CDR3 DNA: TGTGCCAGCAGCGTAGCCCCGGGACTAGCGGGCTACAATGAGCAGTTCTTC. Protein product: CASSVAPGLAGYNEQFF. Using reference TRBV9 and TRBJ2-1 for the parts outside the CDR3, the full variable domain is DSGVTQTPKHLITATGQRVTLRCSPRSGDLSVYWYQQSLDQGLQFLIQYYNGEERAKGNILERFSAQQFPDLHSELNLSSLELGDSALYFCASSVAPGLAGYNEQFFGPGTRLTVL.

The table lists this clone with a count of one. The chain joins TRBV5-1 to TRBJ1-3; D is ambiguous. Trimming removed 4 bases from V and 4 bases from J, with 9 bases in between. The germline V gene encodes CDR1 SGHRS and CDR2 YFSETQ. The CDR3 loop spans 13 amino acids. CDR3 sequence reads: CASSLTIGNTIYF. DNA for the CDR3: TGCGCCAGCAGCCTGACAATCGGAAACACCATATATTTT.

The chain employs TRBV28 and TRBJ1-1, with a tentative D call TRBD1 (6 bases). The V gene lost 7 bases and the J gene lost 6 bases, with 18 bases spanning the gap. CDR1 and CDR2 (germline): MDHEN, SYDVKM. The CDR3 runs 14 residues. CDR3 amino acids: CASNPRTGRAEAFF. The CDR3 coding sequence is TGTGCCAGCAACCCTCGTACAGGGCGCGCTGAAGCTTTCTTT.

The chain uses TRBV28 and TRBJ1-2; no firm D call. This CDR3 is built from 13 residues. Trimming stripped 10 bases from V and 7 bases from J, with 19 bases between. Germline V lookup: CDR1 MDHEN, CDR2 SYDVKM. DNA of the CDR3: TGTGCCACCCTGGGGAGGGCGCAAGTTGGCTACACCTTC. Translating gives CATLGRAQVGYTF.

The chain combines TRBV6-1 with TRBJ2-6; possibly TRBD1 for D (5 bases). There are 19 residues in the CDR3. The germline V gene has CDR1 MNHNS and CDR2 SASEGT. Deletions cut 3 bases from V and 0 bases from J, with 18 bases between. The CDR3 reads CASSDQGRRIYSGANVLTF. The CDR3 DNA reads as TGTGCCAGCAGTGACCAGGGTCGGCGCATTTACTCTGGGGCCAACGTCCTGACTTTC.

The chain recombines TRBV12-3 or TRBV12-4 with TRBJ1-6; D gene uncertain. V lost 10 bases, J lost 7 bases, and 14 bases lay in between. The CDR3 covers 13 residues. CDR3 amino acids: CATTYIANSPLHF. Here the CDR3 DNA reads TGTGCCACCACTTATATCGCAAATTCACCCCTCCACTTT.

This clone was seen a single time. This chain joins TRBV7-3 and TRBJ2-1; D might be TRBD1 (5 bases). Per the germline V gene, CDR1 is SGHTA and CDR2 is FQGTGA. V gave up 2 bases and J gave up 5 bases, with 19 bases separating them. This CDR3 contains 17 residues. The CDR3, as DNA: TGTGCCAGCAGCTTATCCTCCAGGGCTGGGTGGGACAATGAGCAGTTCTTC. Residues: CASSLSSRAGWDNEQFF.

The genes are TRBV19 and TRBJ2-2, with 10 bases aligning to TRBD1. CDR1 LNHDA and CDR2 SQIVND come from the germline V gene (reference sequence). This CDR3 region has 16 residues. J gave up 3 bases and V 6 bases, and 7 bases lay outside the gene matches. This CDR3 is CASSWAGQGYTGELFF. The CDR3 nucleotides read TGTGCCAGTAGCTGGGCGGGACAGGGGTACACCGGGGAGCTGTTTTTT.

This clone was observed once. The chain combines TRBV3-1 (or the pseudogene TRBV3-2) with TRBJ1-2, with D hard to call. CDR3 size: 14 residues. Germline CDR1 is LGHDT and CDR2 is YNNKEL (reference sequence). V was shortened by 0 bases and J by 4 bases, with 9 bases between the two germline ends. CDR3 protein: CASSQEAGSYGYTF. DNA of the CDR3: TGTGCCAGCAGCCAAGAGGCGGGGAGCTATGGCTACACCTTC.

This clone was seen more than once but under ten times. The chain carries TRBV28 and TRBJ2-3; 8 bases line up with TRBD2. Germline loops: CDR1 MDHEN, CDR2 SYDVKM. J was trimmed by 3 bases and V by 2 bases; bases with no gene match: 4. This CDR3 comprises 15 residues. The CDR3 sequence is CASSLGLAKTDTQYF. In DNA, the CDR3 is TGTGCCAGCAGTTTAGGACTAGCTAAGACAGATACGCAGTATTTT.

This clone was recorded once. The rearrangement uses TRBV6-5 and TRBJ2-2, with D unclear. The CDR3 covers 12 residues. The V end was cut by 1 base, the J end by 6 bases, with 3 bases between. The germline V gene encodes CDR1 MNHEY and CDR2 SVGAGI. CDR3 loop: CASSYWPGELFF. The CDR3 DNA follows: TGTGCCAGCAGTTACTGGCCCGGGGAGCTGTTTTTT.

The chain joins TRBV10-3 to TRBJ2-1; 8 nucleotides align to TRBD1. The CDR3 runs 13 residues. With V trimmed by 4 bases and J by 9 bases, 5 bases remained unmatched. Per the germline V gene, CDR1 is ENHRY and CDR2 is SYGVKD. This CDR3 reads CAISGQGAREQFF. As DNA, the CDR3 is TGTGCCATCAGTGGTCAGGGGGCGCGTGAGCAGTTCTTC.

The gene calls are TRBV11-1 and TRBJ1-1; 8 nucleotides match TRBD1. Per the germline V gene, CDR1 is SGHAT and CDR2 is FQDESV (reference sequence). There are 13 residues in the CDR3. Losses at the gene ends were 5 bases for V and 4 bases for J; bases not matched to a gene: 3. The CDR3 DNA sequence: TGTGCCAGCAGCCTAGACAGGGGCACTGAAGCTTTCTTT. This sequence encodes CASSLDRGTEAFF.

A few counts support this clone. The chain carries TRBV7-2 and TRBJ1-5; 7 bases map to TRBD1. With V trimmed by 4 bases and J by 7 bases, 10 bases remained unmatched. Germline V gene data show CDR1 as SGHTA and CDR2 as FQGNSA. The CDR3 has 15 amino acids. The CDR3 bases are TGTGCCAGCAGCTCCGCAGGGGGGCTGGAACAGCCCCAGCATTTT. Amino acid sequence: CASSSAGGLEQPQHF.

CDR3 DNA sequence: TGTGCCAGTAGCCCGGTGCCGGGACAGGGTCCCGGGGAGCTGTTTTTT. It yields the protein CASSPVPGQGPGELFF. V is TRBV19 and J is TRBJ2-2, with TRBD1 identical over 9 bases. V shed 6 bases, J shed 6 bases, and the junction held 11 bases outside the gene matches. The CDR3 is 16 amino acids. Germline CDR1 LNHDA, CDR2 SQIVND (reference sequence).

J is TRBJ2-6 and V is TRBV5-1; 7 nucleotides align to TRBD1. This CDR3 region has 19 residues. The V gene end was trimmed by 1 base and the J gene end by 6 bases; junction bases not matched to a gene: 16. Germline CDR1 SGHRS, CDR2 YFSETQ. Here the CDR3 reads CASSLFPRMTGLEANVLTF. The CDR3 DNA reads TGCGCCAGCAGCTTGTTTCCTCGGATGACAGGGCTCGAGGCCAACGTCCTGACTTTC.

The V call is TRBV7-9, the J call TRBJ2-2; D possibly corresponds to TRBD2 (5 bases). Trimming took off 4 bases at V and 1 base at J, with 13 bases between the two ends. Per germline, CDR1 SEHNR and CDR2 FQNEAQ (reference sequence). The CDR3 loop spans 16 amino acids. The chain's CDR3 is CASSSTRTVNTGELFF. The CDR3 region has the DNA TGTGCCAGCAGCTCAACTAGGACGGTGAACACCGGGGAGCTGTTTTTT. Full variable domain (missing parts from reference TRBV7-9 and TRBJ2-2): DTGVSQNPRHKITKRGQNVTFRCDPISEHNRLYWYRQTLGQGPEFLTYFQNEAQLEKSRLLSDRFSAERPKGSFSTLEIQRTEQGDSAMYLCASSSTRTVNTGELFFGEGSRLTVL.

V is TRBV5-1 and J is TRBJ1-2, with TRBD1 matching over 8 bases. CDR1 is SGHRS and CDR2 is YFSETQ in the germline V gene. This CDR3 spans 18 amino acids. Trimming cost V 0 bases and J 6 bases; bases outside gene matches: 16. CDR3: CASSLASGGVLNPNGYTF. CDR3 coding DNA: TGCGCCAGCAGCTTGGCCTCAGGGGGCGTCCTTAACCCCAATGGCTACACCTTC.

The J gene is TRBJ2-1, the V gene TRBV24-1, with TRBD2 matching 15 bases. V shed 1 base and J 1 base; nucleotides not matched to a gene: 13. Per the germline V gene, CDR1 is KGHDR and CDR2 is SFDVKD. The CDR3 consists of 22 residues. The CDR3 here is CATSDFQGTGTSGRSSYNEQFF. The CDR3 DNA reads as TGTGCCACCAGTGATTTTCAGGGAACCGGGACTAGCGGGAGGTCATCCTACAATGAGCAGTTCTTC.

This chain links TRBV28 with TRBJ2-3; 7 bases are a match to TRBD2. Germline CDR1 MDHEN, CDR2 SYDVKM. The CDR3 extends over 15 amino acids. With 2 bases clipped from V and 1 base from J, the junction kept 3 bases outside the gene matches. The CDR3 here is CASSLRLAGTDTQYF. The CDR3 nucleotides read TGTGCCAGCAGTTTAAGGCTAGCGGGCACAGATACGCAGTATTTT.

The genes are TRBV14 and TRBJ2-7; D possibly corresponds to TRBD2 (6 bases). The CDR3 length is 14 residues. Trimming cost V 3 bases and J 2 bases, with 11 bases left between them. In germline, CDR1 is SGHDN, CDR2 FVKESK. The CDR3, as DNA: TGTGCCAGCAGCCACGGGAGAGGCCCCTACGAGCAGTACTTC. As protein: CASSHGRGPYEQYF.

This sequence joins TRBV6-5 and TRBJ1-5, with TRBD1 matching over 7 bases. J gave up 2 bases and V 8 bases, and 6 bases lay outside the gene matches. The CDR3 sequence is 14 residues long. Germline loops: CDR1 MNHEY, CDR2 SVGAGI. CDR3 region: CASRTGRGNQPQHF. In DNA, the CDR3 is TGTGCCAGCCGGACAGGAAGGGGCAATCAGCCCCAGCATTTT.